This T cell receptor beta chain was obtained from a study of blood T cell repertoires in COVID-19. At the level of the study: The study drew acute and convalescent COVID-19 samples from the United States, Italy and Spain. T cells, B-cell-depleted T cells, or PBMCs supplied cDNA or gDNA.

CDR1 and CDR2 from the germline V gene are SNHLY and FYNNEI. This CDR3 has 14 residues. Between the trimmed V and J ends, which lost 10 bases and 4 bases, there was a span of 17 bases. Original handling: Cell counts per sample came from amplifying reference gene primers. Assay used: immunoSEQ multiplex PCR; TCRdb lists only in-frame clones, some missing. V and J calls and clone size come straight from that table; D and trimming were deduced from the DNA. The repertoire holds some 210,000 clones, 89% seen once, with 4% to 6% in the top ten. The sequenced sample consisted of peripheral blood. The source of this sequence is a middle-aged woman with acute or convalescent COVID-19. The chain combines TRBV2 with TRBJ1-5; perhaps TRBD1 as D (5 bases). CDR3 in DNA: TGTGCCACCACAGGAGACAGCCTTAATCAGCCCCAGCATTTT. Encoded protein: CATTGDSLNQPQHF.